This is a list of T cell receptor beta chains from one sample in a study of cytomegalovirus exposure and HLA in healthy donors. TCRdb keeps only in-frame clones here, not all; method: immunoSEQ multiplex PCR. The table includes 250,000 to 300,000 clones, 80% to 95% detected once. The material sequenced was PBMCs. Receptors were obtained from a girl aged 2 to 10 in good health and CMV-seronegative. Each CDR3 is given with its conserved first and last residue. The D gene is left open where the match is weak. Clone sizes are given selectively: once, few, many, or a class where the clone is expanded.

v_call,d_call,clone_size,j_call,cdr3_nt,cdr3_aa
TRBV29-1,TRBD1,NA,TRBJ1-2,TGCAGCGTCGTAACAGGGGCCTATGGCTACACCTTC,CSVVTGAYGYTF
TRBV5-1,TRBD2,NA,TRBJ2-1,TGCGCCAGCAGCCCGGGACTAGCGGGGGGCGGGACGAACAATGAGCAGTTCTTC,CASSPGLAGGGTNNEQFF
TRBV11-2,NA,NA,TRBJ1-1,TGTGCCAGCAGCTTCAACACCCCCGAGAACACTGAAGCTTTCTTT,CASSFNTPENTEAFF
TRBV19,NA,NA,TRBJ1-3,TGTGCCAGTAGTATTCTGGAGAGCTCTGGAAACACCATATATTTT,CASSILESSGNTIYF
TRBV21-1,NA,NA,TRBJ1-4,TGTGCCAGCAGCAATAGAACAGTTCATGAAAAACTGTTTTTT,CASSNRTVHEKLFF
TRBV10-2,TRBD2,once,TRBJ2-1,TGCGCCAGCCGGGGGACTAGCGGGAGAGTGTACAATGAGCAGTTCTTC,CASRGTSGRVYNEQFF
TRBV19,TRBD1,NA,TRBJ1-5,TGTGCCAGCGGACAGGGGGCAAGGCAGCCCCAGCATTTT,CASGQGARQPQHF
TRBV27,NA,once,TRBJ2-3,TGTGCCAGCACCTCGGGAGATACGCAGTATTTT,CASTSGDTQYF
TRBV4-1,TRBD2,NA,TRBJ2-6,TGCGCCAGCAGCCTCTGGACTAGCGGGGGGGTGGCTGGGGCCAACGTCCTGACTTTC,CASSLWTSGGVAGANVLTF
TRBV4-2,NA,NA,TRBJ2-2,TGTGCCAGCAGCCCCCAGCGGCAGATCGTAACCGGGGAGCTGTTTTTT,CASSPQRQIVTGELFF
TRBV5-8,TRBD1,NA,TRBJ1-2,TGTGCCAGCAGCCCGAGACAGGGGGCCTCCTATGGCTACACCTTC,CASSPRQGASYGYTF
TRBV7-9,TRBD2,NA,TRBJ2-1,TGTGCCAGCAGCTCCCCTCCCGGGGGCGAGACTAGCGCTCATGAGCAGTTCTTC,CASSSPPGGETSAHEQFF
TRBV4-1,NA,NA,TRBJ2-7,TGCGCCAGCAGCCAAGGGGACGGGGGATTTCTCGAGCAGTACTTC,CASSQGDGGFLEQYF
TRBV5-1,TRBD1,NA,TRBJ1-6,TGCGCCAGCAGCTGGACAGGGGCAAATTCACCCCTCCACTTT,CASSWTGANSPLHF
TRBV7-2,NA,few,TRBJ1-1,TGTGCCAGCAGCTCTTACCCGGGATTGGTGGACACTGAAGCTTTCTTT,CASSSYPGLVDTEAFF
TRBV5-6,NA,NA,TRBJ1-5,TGTGCCAGCAGCTTGACAGGGAATCAGCCCCAGCATTTT,CASSLTGNQPQHF